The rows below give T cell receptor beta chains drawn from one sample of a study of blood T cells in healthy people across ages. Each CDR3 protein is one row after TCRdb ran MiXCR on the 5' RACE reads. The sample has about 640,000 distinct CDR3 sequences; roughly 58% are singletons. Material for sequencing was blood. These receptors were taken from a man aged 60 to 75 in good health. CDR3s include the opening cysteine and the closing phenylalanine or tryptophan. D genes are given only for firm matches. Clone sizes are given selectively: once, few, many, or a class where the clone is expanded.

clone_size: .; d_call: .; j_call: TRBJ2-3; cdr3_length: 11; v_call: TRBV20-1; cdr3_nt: TGCAGGGGCCCTTTCACAGATACGCAGTATTTT; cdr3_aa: CRGPFTDTQYF
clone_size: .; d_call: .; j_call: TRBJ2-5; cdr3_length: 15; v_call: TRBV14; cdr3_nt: TGTGCCAGCAGCCAGCTAACAGGGCTGCAAGAGACCCAGTACTTC; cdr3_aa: CASSQLTGLQETQYF
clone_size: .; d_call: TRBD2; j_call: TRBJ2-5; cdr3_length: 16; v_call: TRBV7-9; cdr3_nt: TGTGCCAGCAGCTTTGGGGCTAGCGGTCCCGTCGGGGAGCAGTACTTC; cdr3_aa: CASSFGASGPVGEQYF
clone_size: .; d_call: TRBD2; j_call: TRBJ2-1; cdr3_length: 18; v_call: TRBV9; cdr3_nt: TGTGCCAGCAGCGTGATGTCGGGGGGGCCTGGGTCCTACAATGAGCAGTTCTTC; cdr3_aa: CASSVMSGGPGSYNEQFF
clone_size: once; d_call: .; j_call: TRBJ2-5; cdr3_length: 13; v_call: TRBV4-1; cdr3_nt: TGCGCCAGCAGCCAAGTTGGTCCAGTGACCCAGTACTTC; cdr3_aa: CASSQVGPVTQYF
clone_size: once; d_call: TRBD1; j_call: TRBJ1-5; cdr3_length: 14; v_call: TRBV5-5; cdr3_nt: TGTGCCAGCGGCACAGGGGCGGGCAATCAGCCCCAGCATTTT; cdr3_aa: CASGTGAGNQPQHF
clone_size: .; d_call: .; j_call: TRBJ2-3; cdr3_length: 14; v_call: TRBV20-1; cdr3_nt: TGCAGTGCTAGAGATAGATTTAGCACAGATACGCAGTATTTT; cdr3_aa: CSARDRFSTDTQYF
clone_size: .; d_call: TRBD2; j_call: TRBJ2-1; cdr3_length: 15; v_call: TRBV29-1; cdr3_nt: TGCAGCGTTACCCCGTCTAGCGGGGGGATCAATGAGCAGTTCTTC; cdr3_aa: CSVTPSSGGINEQFF
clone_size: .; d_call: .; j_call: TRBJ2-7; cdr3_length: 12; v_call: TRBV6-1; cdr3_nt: TGTGCCAGCTCCCGGGACATCTACGAGCAGTACTTC; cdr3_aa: CASSRDIYEQYF
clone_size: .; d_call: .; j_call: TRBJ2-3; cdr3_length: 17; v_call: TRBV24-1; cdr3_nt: TGTGCCACCAGTCCCGGAGAGTCTAGCGCCCTCACAGATACGCAGTATTTT; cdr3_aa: CATSPGESSALTDTQYF
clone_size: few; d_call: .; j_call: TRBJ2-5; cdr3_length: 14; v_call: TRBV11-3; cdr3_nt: TGTGCCAGCAGCCCACGGGATGGGCAAGAGACCCAGTACTTC; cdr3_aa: CASSPRDGQETQYF
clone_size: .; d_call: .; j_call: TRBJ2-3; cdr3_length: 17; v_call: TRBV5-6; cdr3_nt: TGTGCCAGCAGCTTCTCCGGCAGGGGCCTCAGCACAGATACGCAGTATTTT; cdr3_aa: CASSFSGRGLSTDTQYF
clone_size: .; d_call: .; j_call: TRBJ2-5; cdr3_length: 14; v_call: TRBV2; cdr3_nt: TGTGCCAGCAGTGAACCTGACAGAAGGGAGACCCAGTACTTC; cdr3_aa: CASSEPDRRETQYF
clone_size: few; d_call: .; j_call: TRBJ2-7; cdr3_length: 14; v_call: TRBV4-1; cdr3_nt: TGCGCCAGCAGCCAACTTGGGGGGTACAATGAGCAGTACTTC; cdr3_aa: CASSQLGGYNEQYF
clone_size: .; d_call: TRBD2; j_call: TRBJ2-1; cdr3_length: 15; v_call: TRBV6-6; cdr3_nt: TGTGCCAGCACCGGGACTAGCGGGGGGGCCCATGAGCAGTTCTTC; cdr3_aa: CASTGTSGGAHEQFF
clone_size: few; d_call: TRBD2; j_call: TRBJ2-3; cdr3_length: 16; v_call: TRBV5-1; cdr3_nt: TGCGCCAGCAGCCCGGGTGGTAGCGGGGGGACAGATACGCAGTATTTT; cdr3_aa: CASSPGGSGGTDTQYF
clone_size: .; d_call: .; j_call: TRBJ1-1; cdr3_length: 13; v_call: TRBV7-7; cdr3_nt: TGTGCCAGCAGCTCCAGGACAGCCACTGAAGCTTTCTTT; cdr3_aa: CASSSRTATEAFF
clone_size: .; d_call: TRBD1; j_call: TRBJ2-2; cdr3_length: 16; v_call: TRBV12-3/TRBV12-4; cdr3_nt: TGTGCCAGCAGTTTAGAGTGGACAGGGCGGACCGGGGAGCTGTTTTTT; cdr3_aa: CASSLEWTGRTGELFF
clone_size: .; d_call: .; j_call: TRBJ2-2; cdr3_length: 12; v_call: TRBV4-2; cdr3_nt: TGTGCCGGCGGGGCCTCTACCGGGGAGTCGTTTTTT; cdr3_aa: CAGGASTGESFF
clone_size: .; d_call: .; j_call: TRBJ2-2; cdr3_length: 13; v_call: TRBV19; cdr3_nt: TGTGCCAGTAGTGACCCGAACTTCGGGGAGCTGTTTTTT; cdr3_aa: CASSDPNFGELFF
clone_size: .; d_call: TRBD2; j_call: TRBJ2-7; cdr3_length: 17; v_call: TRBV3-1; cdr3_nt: TGTGCCAGCAGCCAAGACCTAACTAGCGGGGGCTACAATGAGCAGTACTTC; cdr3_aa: CASSQDLTSGGYNEQYF
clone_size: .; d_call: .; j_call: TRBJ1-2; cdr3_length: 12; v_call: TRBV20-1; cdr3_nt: TGCAGTGCTAGAGATGGGCCCCCTCCGGGCACCTTC; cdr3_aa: CSARDGPPPGTF
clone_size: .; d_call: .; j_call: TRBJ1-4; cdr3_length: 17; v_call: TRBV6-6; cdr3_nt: TGTGCCAGCAGTTACTCGATCGGCAGGGTCAGGAATGAAAAACTGTTTTTT; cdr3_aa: CASSYSIGRVRNEKLFF
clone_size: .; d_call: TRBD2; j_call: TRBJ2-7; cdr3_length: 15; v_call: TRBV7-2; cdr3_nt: TGTGCCAGCAGCCCCTGGGGAGCGGGGTCCTACGAGCAGTACTTC; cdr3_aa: CASSPWGAGSYEQYF
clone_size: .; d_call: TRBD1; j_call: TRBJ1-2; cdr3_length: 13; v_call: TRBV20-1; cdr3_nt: TGCAGTGCTCAGGAGGGGGCTGGCCGTGGCTACACCTTC; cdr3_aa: CSAQEGAGRGYTF
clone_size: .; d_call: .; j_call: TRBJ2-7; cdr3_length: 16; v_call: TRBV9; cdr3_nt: TGTGCCAGCAGCGCCCACAGGGACCCCCTCGGTGCCGAGCAGTACTTC; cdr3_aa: CASSAHRDPLGAEQYF